The clone carrying this T cell receptor (beta chain) was recorded a few times. Its antigen is undetermined. This entry comes from a study of cytomegalovirus exposure and HLA in healthy donors. Overall study context: Among around 170 million T cells, an earlier analysis found about 110 million unique TCR beta sequences. Of the donors genotyped, approximately 400 in all, over 80% fell in the Caucasian-associated ancestry cluster. Study-level results: According to reports, the classifier identified cytomegalovirus status with high specificity and sensitivity. The authors reported that TCR beta sequences could predict HLA-A and HLA-B alleles. These predictions were accurate for most subjects in the first cohort.

PCR employed 60 Vbeta and 13 Jbeta primers. TCRdb's copy holds only in-frame clones and misses some; the assay was immunoSEQ multiplex PCR. The data contain roughly 140,000 clones, under 70% of them singletons. The length of the CDR3 is 17 residues. Germline lookup yields CDR1 MNHEY and CDR2 SMNVEV (reference sequence). V was shortened by 2 bases and J by 3 bases, with 17 bases between the two germline ends. The sequence was obtained from a woman aged 25-40 years in good health and CMV-seropositive. The chain couples TRBV27 to TRBJ2-1; D unclear. Sequencing input: PBMCs. CDR3 bases: TGTGCCAGCAGTTTACCGGGTGCCGCGACGGGCTACAATGAGCAGTTCTTC. It specifies CASSLPGAATGYNEQFF.